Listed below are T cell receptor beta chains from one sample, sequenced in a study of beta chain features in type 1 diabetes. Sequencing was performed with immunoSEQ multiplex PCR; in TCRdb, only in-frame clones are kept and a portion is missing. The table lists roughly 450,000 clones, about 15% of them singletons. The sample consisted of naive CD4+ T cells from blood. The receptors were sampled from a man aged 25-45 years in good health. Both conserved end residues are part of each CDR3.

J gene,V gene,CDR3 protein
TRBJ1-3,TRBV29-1,CSATNSGNTIYF
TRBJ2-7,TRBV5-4,CASSLPGQQLAEQYF
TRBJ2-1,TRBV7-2,CASSFGFSFYNEQFF
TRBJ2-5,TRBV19,CASSIRRGSGRETQYF
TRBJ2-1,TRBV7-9,CASSPTLGDNEQFF
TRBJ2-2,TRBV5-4,CASSPQGSGAGELFF
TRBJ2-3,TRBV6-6,CASSYSIRTDTQYF
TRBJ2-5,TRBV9,CASGTSGGLKETQYF
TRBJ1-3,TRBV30,CAWDNQGRNTIYF
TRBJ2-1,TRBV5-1,CASSKDTTYNEQFF
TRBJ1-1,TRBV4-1,CASSQPGQVNTEAFF
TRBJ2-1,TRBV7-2,CASSSWTEGEQFF
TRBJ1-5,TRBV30,CAWSVKGVQPQHF
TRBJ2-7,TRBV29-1,CSVSRGSSYEQYF
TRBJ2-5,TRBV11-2,CASSLEPGPETQYF
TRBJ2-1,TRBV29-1,CSVKATSGPIDEQFF
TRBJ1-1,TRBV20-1,CSARVREAFF
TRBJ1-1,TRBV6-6,CASSYARGSTEAFF
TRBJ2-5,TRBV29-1,CSVNGVVGFQETQYF
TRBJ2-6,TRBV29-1,CSGSLTGSGANVLTF
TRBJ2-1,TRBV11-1,CASSPLGGLTNEQFF
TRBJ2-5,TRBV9,CASSVGLAQETQYF
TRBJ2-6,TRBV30,CAWRLTGANVLTF
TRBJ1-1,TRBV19,CASSPGRSNTEAFF
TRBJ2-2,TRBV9,CASSLYTGELFF
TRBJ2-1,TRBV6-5,CASSLLAGGNNEQFF
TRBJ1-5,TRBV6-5,CASSYSGGPSNQPQHF
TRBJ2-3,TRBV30,CAWSTGHTQYF
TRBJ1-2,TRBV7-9,CASSFIVPANGYTF
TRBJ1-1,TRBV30,CAWSVQVQIKSTEAFF
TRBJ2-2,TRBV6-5,CASRGSGNTGELFF
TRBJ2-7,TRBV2,CASSESLAGGPKQYF
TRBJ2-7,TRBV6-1,CASSEPRYEQYF
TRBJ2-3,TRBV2,CASSDGTSGYTDTQYF
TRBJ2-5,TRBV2,CASRSGRAEKTQYF
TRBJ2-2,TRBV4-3,CASSLPGPNTGELFF
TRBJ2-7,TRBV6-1,CASSVEGPYEQYF